The present T cell receptor beta chain was sequenced within a study of cytomegalovirus exposure and HLA in healthy donors. Broader study findings: Indistinguishable V segments such as TRBV6-2 and TRBV6-3 were excluded. TCR beta V- and J-gene trimming was later associated with a missense DCLRE1C variant.

The CDR3 runs 15 residues. Germline V gene lookup returns CDR1 SGDLS and CDR2 YYNGEE. The trim removed 3 bases at V and 3 bases at J, leaving 7 bases unmatched. With respect to this clone: Its specificity is not known.

PCR primers comprised 60 Vbeta and 13 Jbeta primers. The repertoire was sequenced with immunoSEQ multiplex PCR; TCRdb's copy has only in-frame clones and lacks some. The table includes about 150,000 clones, 74% detected once. The chain couples TRBV9 to TRBJ1-1; 8 bases are shared with TRBD1. Sequenced: PBMCs. The TCR was taken from a man younger than 45 in good health and CMV-seronegative. The CDR3: CASSAITGGDTEAFF. The CDR3 bases are TGTGCCAGCAGCGCAATAACAGGGGGGGACACTGAAGCTTTCTTT.